Shown below are 31 T cell receptor beta chains from a single sample sequenced in a study of blood T cell repertoires in COVID-19 (dated by TCRdb to 2018 to 2020). Libraries came from the immunoSEQ multiplex PCR assay. The table was pulled from immuneACCESS by TCRdb, which kept in-frame rearrangements only. Such tables lose some clones; where checked, under half of the loss comes from unresolved V genes, and the rest has no known cause. This sample comprises roughly 250,000 clones, around 82% of them detected only once. Approximately 3.8% of the sample is in the top ten clones. Specimen: PBMCs or T cells enriched from blood (not recorded which). The origin of the receptors is a middle-aged woman who had been exposed to COVID-19.

This clone appeared a few times. J is TRBJ1-5 and V is TRBV7-9; 9 bases agree with TRBD1. Looked up from germline, CDR1 is SEHNR and CDR2 is FQNEAQ (reference sequence). The CDR3 spans 15 residues. V lost 4 bases and J lost 4; bases outside the gene matches: 5. The CDR3 DNA sequence: TGTGCCAGCAGCTCCACCGGGACAGGGAATCAGCCCCAGCATTTT. As protein: CASSSTGTGNQPQHF. The variable domain in full, with the rest retrieved from reference TRBV7-9 and TRBJ1-5, is DTGVSQNPRHKITKRGQNVTFRCDPISEHNRLYWYRQTLGQGPEFLTYFQNEAQLEKSRLLSDRFSAERPKGSFSTLEIQRTEQGDSAMYLCASSSTGTGNQPQHFGDGTRLSIL.

The chain recombines TRBV2 with TRBJ2-1; no clear D gene. Germline-derived CDR1 and CDR2 are SNHLY and FYNNEI. This CDR3 spans 12 amino acids. The V end lost 4 bases, the J end lost 4 bases, and 5 bases lay between the germline ends. The CDR3 loop is CASSGDYNEQFF. The CDR3 nucleotides read TGTGCCAGCAGTGGCGATTACAATGAGCAGTTCTTC.

There are a few counts of this clone. The V call is TRBV4-2, the J call TRBJ1-2, with TRBD1 matching 10 bases. The J segment lost 5 bases and the V segment lost 3 bases, leaving 12 bases of the junction unmatched. Germline assignment: CDR1 LGHNA and CDR2 YNFKEQ. The CDR3 is 17 amino acids. The CDR3 protein is CASSQERQGALRYGYTF. Written as DNA, the CDR3 is TGTGCCAGCAGCCAGGAGAGACAGGGGGCGCTTAGGTATGGCTACACCTTC.

The chain joins TRBV7-2 to TRBJ1-2, with 9 bases aligning to TRBD1. From germline, CDR1 is SGHTA and CDR2 FQGNSA. The CDR3 has 13 amino acids. Trimming took 1 base from V and 8 from J; bases not matched to a gene: 2. In DNA form, the CDR3 reads TGTGCCAGCAGCTTAGGGGACAGGGTAGGCTACACCTTC. It is translated as CASSLGDRVGYTF. Supplemented by reference TRBV7-2 and TRBJ1-2, the full variable domain reads GAGVSQSPSNKVTEKGKDVELRCDPISGHTALYWYRQSLGQGLEFLIYFQGNSAPDKSGLPSDRFSAERTGGSVSTLTIQRTQQEDSAVYLCASSLGDRVGYTFGSGTRLTVV.

This chain uses TRBV19 with TRBJ2-7, with 7 positions matching TRBD2. Germline V lookup: CDR1 LNHDA, CDR2 SQIVND (reference sequence). With 3 bases clipped from V and 3 bases from J, the junction kept 11 bases outside the gene matches. The length of the CDR3 is 16 residues. CDR3 DNA sequence: TGTGCCAGTAGTATCTCCTCCGGGACTAATAACTACGAGCAGTACTTC. This encodes CASSISSGTNNYEQYF.

The chain is built from TRBV10-3 and TRBJ1-1; no clear D gene. The CDR3 runs to 13 residues. The germline V gene encodes CDR1 ENHRY and CDR2 SYGVKD. V shed 6 bases and J shed 0 bases, with 8 bases lying between them. CDR3 region: CAISTTMNTEAFF. Written as DNA, the CDR3 is TGTGCCATCAGCACCACTATGAACACTGAAGCTTTCTTT.

This clone was seen ten or more times. V gene TRBV5-8 combines with J gene TRBJ1-6; D is undetermined. With 7 bases removed from V and 0 bases from J, the gap between germline ends came to 8 bases. Germline V gene sequence: CDR1 SGHTS, CDR2 YDEGEE. This CDR3 region has 14 residues. The DNA for the CDR3 is TGTGCCAGCGGGAGGGCCTCCTATAATTCACCCCTCCACTTT. Its translation is CASGRASYNSPLHF.

The chain uses TRBV4-1 and TRBJ2-5; 12 bases map to TRBD2. CDR3 size: 18 residues. Trimming at V came to 2 bases and at J to 5 bases, leaving 12 bases not matched to a gene. In germline, CDR1 is MGHRA, CDR2 YSYEKL. The DNA for the CDR3 is TGCGCCAGCAGCCAACAACCTAGCGGGGGGGTCCTGTTGGAGACCCAGTACTTC. Translated, it gives CASSQQPSGGVLLETQYF.

The chain joins TRBV6-4 to TRBJ1-5, with a weak D call TRBD1 (5 bases). Looked up from germline, CDR1 is MRHNA and CDR2 is SNTAGT. The V and J ends lost 3 bases and 5 bases respectively, with 17 bases between them. The CDR3 totals 16 residues. CDR3 bases: TGTGCCAGCAGTGAGGTGTTAGCAGGGTGGCATCAGCCCCAGCATTTT. Its protein is CASSEVLAGWHQPQHF.

J is TRBJ1-2 and V is TRBV6-1; D gene uncertain. The CDR3 is made up of 17 amino acids. Trimming took off 3 bases at V and 0 bases at J, with 17 bases between the two ends. CDR1 is MNHNS, CDR2 SASEGT, per germline. In DNA, the CDR3 is TGTGCCAGCAGTGATTCGAGGGCAATAGGAGCTAACTATGGCTACACCTTC. Translation gives CASSDSRAIGANYGYTF.

This clone was seen only once. The chain combines TRBV5-1 with TRBJ1-6; D call uncertain. Trimming shortened V by 0 bases and J by 2 bases, and 9 bases separated the two germline ends. Looked up from germline, CDR1 is SGHRS and CDR2 is YFSETQ. CDR3 length: 16 amino acids. The CDR3 region is CASSLDGSPYNSPLHF. As DNA, the CDR3 is TGCGCCAGCAGCTTGGACGGGTCTCCCTATAATTCACCCCTCCACTTT.

This rearrangement joins TRBV12-3 or TRBV12-4 to TRBJ2-1, with TRBD2 as a possible D gene (6 bases). Trimming took off 2 bases at V and 8 bases at J, with 7 bases between the two ends. This CDR3 is built from 12 residues. CDR3 sequence: CASSLSGDEQFF. Here the CDR3 DNA reads TGTGCCAGCAGTTTATCGGGGGATGAGCAGTTCTTC.

V is TRBV5-1 and J is TRBJ2-5; D is ambiguous. This CDR3 has 15 amino acids. Germline V gene sequence: CDR1 SGHRS, CDR2 YFSETQ. V shed 4 bases and J shed 1 base, with 14 bases lying between them. The CDR3: CASSPSTSPQETQYF. DNA for the CDR3: TGCGCCAGCAGCCCGAGTACTTCTCCCCAAGAGACCCAGTACTTC.

The chain joins TRBV28 to TRBJ1-3, with D tentatively TRBD1 (5 bases). This CDR3 spans 16 amino acids. Trimming took off 1 base at V and 0 bases at J, with 10 bases between the two ends. Germline CDR1 reads MDHEN; CDR2 reads SYDVKM. CDR3 protein: CASSLSGQGSGNTIYF. The CDR3 nucleotides read TGTGCCAGCAGTTTATCTGGCCAGGGCTCTGGAAACACCATATATTTT. The variable domain in full, completed from reference TRBV28 and TRBJ1-3, reads DVKVTQSSRYLVKRTGEKVFLECVQDMDHENMFWYRQDPGLGLRLIYFSYDVKMKEKGDIPEGYSVSREKKERFSLILESASTNQTSMYLCASSLSGQGSGNTIYFGEGSWLTVV.

This clone was detected only once. The chain uses TRBV28 and TRBJ2-5; TRBD1 matches at 7 bases. J gave up 5 bases and V 2 bases, and 8 bases lay outside the gene matches. Looked up from germline, CDR1 is MDHEN and CDR2 is SYDVKM. The CDR3 has 15 residues. The CDR3 nucleotides read TGTGCCAGCAGTTTACCACAGGGGCGCGGGGAGACCCAGTACTTC. Amino acids: CASSLPQGRGETQYF.

The V call is TRBV28, the J call TRBJ2-2; 10 positions agree with TRBD1. The CDR3 loop spans 16 amino acids. The V and J ends lost 6 bases and 2 bases, in that order; junction bases with no gene match: 6. Germline-derived CDR1 and CDR2 are MDHEN and SYDVKM. The DNA of the CDR3 is TGTGCCAGCAGCCGGGACAGGGGCCATAACACCGGGGAGCTGTTTTTT. The encoded protein is CASSRDRGHNTGELFF.

V is TRBV7-8 and J is TRBJ1-5; TRBD1 aligns across 8 bases. Germline values: CDR1 SGHVS, CDR2 FQNEAQ. J was trimmed by 6 bases and V by 5 bases; bases with no gene match: 6. The CDR3 is 14 amino acids. CDR3 region: CASSAQGAVQPQHF. DNA for the CDR3: TGTGCCAGCAGCGCCCAGGGGGCGGTTCAGCCCCAGCATTTT.

This sequence joins TRBV6-5 and TRBJ1-1; TRBD1 matches 8 bases. Germline V CDR1 and CDR2: MNHEY, SVGAGI. J was trimmed by 8 bases and V by 6 bases; bases with no gene match: 5. CDR3 length: 12 residues. The CDR3 reads CASSLGQGEAFF. In DNA, the CDR3 is TGTGCCAGCAGCCTCGGACAGGGAGAAGCTTTCTTT.

The chain links TRBV12-3 or TRBV12-4 to TRBJ1-2, with D tentatively TRBD1 (5 bases). Trimming stripped 5 bases from V and 13 bases from J, with 14 bases between. There are 11 residues in the CDR3. For the CDR3, the DNA is TGTGCCAGCAGTACAATCGACAGTCCCACCTTC. Protein sequence: CASSTIDSPTF.

The rearrangement joins TRBV10-2 to TRBJ2-7, with D maybe TRBD1 (5 bases). The V and J ends lost 2 bases and 4 bases respectively, with 9 bases between them. The CDR3 totals 13 residues. Germline V CDR1 and CDR2: WSHSY, SAAADI. The CDR3: CASSEGRAYEQYF. Written as DNA, the CDR3 is TGCGCCAGCAGTGAGGGCAGGGCATACGAGCAGTACTTC.

This sequence joins TRBV6-1 and TRBJ2-3, with TRBD1 as a possible D gene (6 bases). Trimming pared 3 bases from V and 1 base from J, leaving 11 bases between. The V gene's germline CDR1 is MNHNS and CDR2 SASEGT. This CDR3 region has 15 residues. The CDR3 DNA follows: TGTGCCAGCAGTGAGGGGGCATATCGCACAGATACGCAGTATTTT. It specifies CASSEGAYRTDTQYF.

This clone has more than one count but fewer than ten. The chain is built from TRBV5-1 and TRBJ1-1, with TRBD1 matching 8 bases. The CDR3 is 15 residues long. Trimming removed 4 bases from V and 4 bases from J; junction bases left unmatched: 9. Germline V gene sequence: CDR1 SGHRS, CDR2 YFSETQ. As DNA, the CDR3 is TGCGCCAGCAGCATGACAGGGGACAAGGGCACTGAAGCTTTCTTT. It is translated as CASSMTGDKGTEAFF.

The chain carries TRBV4-2 and TRBJ2-7; D is possibly TRBD1 (6 bases). This CDR3 is 18 amino acids long. Germline CDR1 LGHNA, CDR2 YNFKEQ. V was shortened by 3 bases and J by 3 bases, with 24 bases between the two germline ends. The CDR3 protein is CASSQPKGGRGPLYEQYF. The CDR3 DNA follows: TGTGCCAGCAGCCAGCCCAAAGGGGGACGGGGACCGCTCTACGAGCAGTACTTC.

The V and J genes are TRBV20-1 and TRBJ2-5, with TRBD2 identical over 12 bases. The CDR3 loop spans 16 amino acids. Germline-derived CDR1 and CDR2 are DFQATT and SNEGSKA (reference sequence). Germline trimming cut 3 bases from V and 5 bases from J; bases unmatched to any gene: 10. CDR3 sequence (DNA): TGCAGTGCTAGTACCGGGACTAGCGGGTTGGGGGAGACCCAGTACTTC. Amino acids: CSASTGTSGLGETQYF.

CDR3 in amino acids: CASNQLTEGYF. The CDR3 DNA reads as TGTGCCAGCAACCAATTGACAGAAGGATATTTT. The chain combines TRBV7-9 with TRBJ1-3, with D possibly being TRBD1 (5 bases). V lost 7 bases to trimming and J lost 15 bases, with 16 bases between them. Germline values: CDR1 SEHNR, CDR2 FQNEAQ (reference sequence). The CDR3 sequence is 11 residues long.

This clone occurred once. V is TRBV7-9 and J is TRBJ2-7, with 9 bases fitting TRBD1. Trimming took 4 bases from V and 6 from J; bases not matched to a gene: 7. The CDR3 contains 14 residues. The germline V gene encodes CDR1 SEHNR and CDR2 FQNEAQ (reference sequence). In nucleotides, the CDR3 is TGTGCCAGCAGCTACCGGACAGGGGAGGCCGAGCAGTACTTC. It translates to CASSYRTGEAEQYF.

This clone appeared once. V usage is TRBV5-1 and J usage is TRBJ2-5, with 7 bases that match TRBD1. J lost 5 bases, V lost 4 bases, and 11 bases had no gene match. This CDR3 is 15 amino acids long. Germline assignment: CDR1 SGHRS and CDR2 YFSETQ. The CDR3 is CASSVNPTGLETQYF. CDR3 DNA: TGCGCCAGCAGCGTAAACCCGACAGGGCTGGAGACCCAGTACTTC.

This clone was seen a handful of times. The chain recombines TRBV3-1 (or the pseudogene TRBV3-2) with TRBJ1-1, with a tentative D call TRBD1 (6 bases). The CDR3 covers 16 residues. Germline V gene sequence: CDR1 LGHDT, CDR2 YNNKEL (reference sequence). V shed 3 bases and J shed 4 bases, with 18 bases lying between them. The DNA for the CDR3 is TGTGCCAGCAGCCATATACGTCAGGGGCAAACCACTGAAGCTTTCTTT. Its translation: CASSHIRQGQTTEAFF.

J is TRBJ2-3 and V is TRBV4-3; 11 bases align to TRBD2. Trimming removed 0 bases from V and 3 bases from J; junction bases left unmatched: 8. Germline CDR1 is LGHNA and CDR2 is YSLEER. The CDR3 spans 18 residues. The CDR3 DNA reads TGCGCCAGCAGCCAAGACGAATATAGCGGGGGGGCTACAGATACGCAGTATTTT. This encodes CASSQDEYSGGATDTQYF.

A word on this clone: Other DNA sequences in the sample encode the same CDR3. The V call is TRBV5-4, the J call TRBJ1-2; TRBD1 might be the D (5 bases). Germline-derived CDR1 and CDR2 are SGHNT and YYREEE (reference sequence). The CDR3 has 15 amino acids. Trimming took off 3 bases at V and 1 base at J, with 13 bases between the two ends. The CDR3 DNA sequence: TGTGCCAGCAGCTCGCCGGGGGGGAATAACTATGGCTACACCTTC. This translates into CASSSPGGNNYGYTF.

The genes are TRBV29-1 and TRBJ1-1; weak D call: TRBD1 (5 bases). Germline V gene lookup returns CDR1 SQVTM and CDR2 ANQGSEA. V was clipped by 8 bases and J by 2 bases, with 15 bases between them. The CDR3 loop spans 13 amino acids. This chain's CDR3 is CSSWGGANTEAFF. DNA for the CDR3: TGCAGCAGTTGGGGGGGAGCCAACACTGAAGCTTTCTTT.